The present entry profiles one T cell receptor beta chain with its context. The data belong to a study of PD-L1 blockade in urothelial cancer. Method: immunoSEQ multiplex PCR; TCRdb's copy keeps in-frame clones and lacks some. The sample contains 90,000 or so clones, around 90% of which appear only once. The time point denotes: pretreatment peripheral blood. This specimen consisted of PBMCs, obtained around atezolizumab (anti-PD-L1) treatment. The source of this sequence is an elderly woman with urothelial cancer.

This chain's CDR3 is CASSKRDSNQPQHF. CDR3 coding DNA: TGTGCCAGCAGTAAGCGGGACAGCAATCAGCCCCAGCATTTT. This rearrangement joins TRBV27 to TRBJ1-5; weak D call: TRBD1 (5 bases). V lost 5 bases, J lost 1 base, and 9 bases lay in between. This CDR3 has 14 amino acids. Germline assignment: CDR1 MNHEY and CDR2 SMNVEV (reference sequence).